The T cell receptor (beta chain) described here comes from a study of cytomegalovirus exposure and HLA in healthy donors. Whole-study findings and limits: A later analysis revealed that TCR association rates differed between HLA loci, peaking at DRB1 and bottoming out at HLA-C. In a later analysis, common viral pathogens appeared linked to several of the most significant clusters. There were some public TCRs occurring in many donors, but most TCR sequences were rare.

Donors were nominally healthy when sampled, though unrecorded immune exposures were likely. It was with 60 Vbeta and 13 Jbeta primers that the PCR ran. Clones were read by immunoSEQ multiplex PCR, and TCRdb kept only the in-frame ones, dropping some. The sample includes more than 90,000 clones, roughly 82% of them seen just once. Notes on this clone: Its antigen remains unknown.

Germline CDR1 is MNHEY and CDR2 is SMNVEV (reference sequence). The germline V and J ends were trimmed by 2 bases and 0 bases, with 14 bases remaining between them. CDR3 length: 17 residues. The sample comprised PBMCs. The chain couples TRBV27 to TRBJ1-3, with D perhaps TRBD1 (5 bases). The sequence derives from a human donor in good health. The DNA for the CDR3 is TGTGCCAGCAGTTTAGTCGTCCCGGGGGGCTCTGGAAACACCATATATTTT. Translated, it gives CASSLVVPGGSGNTIYF.